This T cell receptor beta chain was obtained from a study of immune evolution from preneoplasia to lung adenocarcinoma. Study-level points and caveats: Normal lung had the highest top T cell clone frequencies. Later-stage lesions seemingly showed higher T cell density and diversity than normal lung.

TCRdb keeps only in-frame clones here, not all; method: immunoSEQ multiplex PCR. The table lists some 4,800 clones, around 72% of them singletons. This CDR3 comprises 14 residues. Trimming at V came to 7 bases and at J to 4 bases, leaving 8 bases not matched to a gene. Germline lookup yields CDR1 SQVTM and CDR2 ANQGSEA. Regarding this clone: Its antigen is currently unknown.

Sequencing used FFPE adjacent normal lung tissue. The receptor was derived from an older donor with lung adenocarcinoma. The rearrangement joins TRBV29-1 to TRBJ2-1, with 9 bases that match TRBD2. CDR3 sequence reads: CSARSGSAYNEQFF. The CDR3 DNA sequence: TGCAGCGCACGTAGCGGGAGTGCGTACAATGAGCAGTTCTTC.